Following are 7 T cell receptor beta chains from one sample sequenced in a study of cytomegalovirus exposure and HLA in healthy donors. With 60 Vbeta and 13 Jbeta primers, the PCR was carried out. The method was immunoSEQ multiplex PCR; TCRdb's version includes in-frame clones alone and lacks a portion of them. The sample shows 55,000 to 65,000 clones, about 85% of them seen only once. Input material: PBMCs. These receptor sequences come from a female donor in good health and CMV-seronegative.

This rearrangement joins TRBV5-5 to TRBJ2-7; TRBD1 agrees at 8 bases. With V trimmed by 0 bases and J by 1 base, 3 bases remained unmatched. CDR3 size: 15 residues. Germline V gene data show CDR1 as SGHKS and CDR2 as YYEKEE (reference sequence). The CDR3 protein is CASSLGTGKSYEQYF. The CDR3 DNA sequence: TGTGCCAGCAGCTTGGGGACAGGGAAATCCTACGAGCAGTACTTC.

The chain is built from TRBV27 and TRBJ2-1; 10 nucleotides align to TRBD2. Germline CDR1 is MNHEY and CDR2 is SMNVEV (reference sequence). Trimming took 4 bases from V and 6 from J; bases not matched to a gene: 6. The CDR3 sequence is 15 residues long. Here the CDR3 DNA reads TGTGCCAGCAGTTCCCTAGCGGGAGCCACCAATGAGCAGTTCTTC. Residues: CASSSLAGATNEQFF.

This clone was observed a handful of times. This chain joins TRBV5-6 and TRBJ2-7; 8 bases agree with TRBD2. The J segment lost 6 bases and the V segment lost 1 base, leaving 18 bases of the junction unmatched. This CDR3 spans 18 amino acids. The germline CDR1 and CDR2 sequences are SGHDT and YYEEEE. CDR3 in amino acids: CASSLFGGAGRREGEQYF. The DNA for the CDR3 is TGTGCCAGCAGCTTGTTTGGGGGCGCCGGGCGCCGGGAGGGCGAGCAGTACTTC.

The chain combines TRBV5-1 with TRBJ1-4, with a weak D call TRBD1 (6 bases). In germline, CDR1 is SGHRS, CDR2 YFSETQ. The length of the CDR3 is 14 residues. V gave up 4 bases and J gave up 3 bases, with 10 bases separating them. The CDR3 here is CASSTDRANEKLFF. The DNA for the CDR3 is TGCGCCAGCAGCACGGACAGAGCTAATGAAAAACTGTTTTTT.

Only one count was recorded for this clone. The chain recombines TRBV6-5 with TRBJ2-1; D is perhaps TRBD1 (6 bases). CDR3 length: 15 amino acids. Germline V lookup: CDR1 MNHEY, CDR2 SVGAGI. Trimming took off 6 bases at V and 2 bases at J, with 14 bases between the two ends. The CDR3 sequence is CASRKDGQPYNEQFF. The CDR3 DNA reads TGTGCCAGCAGAAAAGACGGACAGCCCTACAATGAGCAGTTCTTC.

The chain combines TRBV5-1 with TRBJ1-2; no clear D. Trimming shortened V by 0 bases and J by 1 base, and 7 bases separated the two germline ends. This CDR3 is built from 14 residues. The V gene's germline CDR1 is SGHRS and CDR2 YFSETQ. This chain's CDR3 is CASSLDASNYGYTF. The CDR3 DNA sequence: TGCGCCAGCAGCTTGGATGCGAGTAACTATGGCTACACCTTC.

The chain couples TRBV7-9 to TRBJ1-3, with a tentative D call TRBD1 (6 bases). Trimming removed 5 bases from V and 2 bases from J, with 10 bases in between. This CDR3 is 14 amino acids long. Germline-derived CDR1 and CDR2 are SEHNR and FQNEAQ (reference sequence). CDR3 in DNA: TGTGCCAGCAGCAACCGGACAGCTGGAAACACCATATATTTT. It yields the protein CASSNRTAGNTIYF.